Listed below are T cell receptor beta chains from one sample, sequenced in a study of shared clonotypes between healthy human individuals. Assay: immunoSEQ multiplex PCR; the TCRdb copy retains only in-frame clones and omits some. The sample shows a few million clones, around 94% of them seen only once. Sequenced: naive CD4+ T cells sorted from blood. The source of these receptors is a man between 18 and 35 years old in good health. Both conserved end residues are part of each CDR3. A D gene is named only where the DNA matches it firmly. Clone size is stated in some rows and not others, as once, few, many or a class when expanded.

d_call j_call clone_size v_call cdr3_aa cdr3_nt
TRBD1 TRBJ1-1 . TRBV19 CASRTQGARRTEAFF TGTGCCAGTCGAACCCAGGGGGCGCGGAGGACTGAAGCTTTCTTT
. TRBJ2-3 . TRBV12-5 CASGSGAGPLYF TGTGCTAGTGGCAGTGGTGCGGGGCCGTTGTATTTT
TRBD2 TRBJ2-1 . TRBV10-3 CAIRTASGIEQFF TGTGCCATCAGAACAGCTAGCGGGATTGAGCAGTTCTTC
TRBD2 TRBJ2-1 . TRBV5-1 CASSLDGLAGVNEQFF TGCGCCAGCAGCTTGGATGGACTAGCGGGAGTGAATGAGCAGTTCTTC
TRBD1 TRBJ1-5 . TRBV30 CAWSGGQGEVHQPQHF TGTGCCTGGAGTGGGGGACAGGGTGAGGTTCATCAGCCCCAGCATTTT
. TRBJ2-1 . TRBV10-3 CAISEGTRDWNEQFF TGTGCCATCAGTGAAGGTACGCGGGATTGGAATGAGCAGTTCTTC
TRBD1 TRBJ2-1 . TRBV13 CASSLARQGSYNEQFF TGTGCCAGCAGCTTAGCGAGACAGGGCTCCTACAATGAGCAGTTCTTC
. TRBJ1-1 few TRBV4-1 CASSHNLGQLRTEAFF TGCGCCAGCAGCCACAACCTAGGACAGTTGCGGACTGAAGCTTTCTTT
. TRBJ2-7 few TRBV19 CASSHPAQESF TGTGCCAGTAGTCATCCGGCCCAGGAAAGCTTC
TRBD2 TRBJ2-3 . TRBV11-2 CASRLAGGRSDTQYF TGTGCCAGCAGATTAGCGGGGGGGCGGTCAGATACGCAGTATTTT
. TRBJ1-2 . TRBV27 CASSLSVGTGYTF TGTGCCAGCAGTTTATCGGTCGGAACGGGCTACACCTTC
TRBD2 TRBJ2-2 . TRBV6-1 CASRRGSSGGELFF TGTGCCAGCCGGCGGGGGAGTAGTGGCGGGGAGCTGTTTTTT
. TRBJ1-6 . TRBV6-1 CASSEPQGRVGSPLHF TGTGCCAGCAGTGAACCCCAGGGGAGGGTTGGGTCACCCCTCCACTTT
TRBD2 TRBJ2-1 . TRBV9 CASTPSLAGAYNEQFF TGTGCCAGCACACCCTCCCTAGCGGGAGCCTACAATGAGCAGTTCTTC
TRBD2 TRBJ2-1 . TRBV7-3 CASSLLAGGYNEQFF TGTGCCAGCAGCCTCTTAGCGGGGGGGTACAATGAGCAGTTCTTC
TRBD1 TRBJ2-7 . TRBV5-1 CASSLRDRGSDEQYF TGCGCCAGCAGCTTGAGGGACAGGGGGTCTGACGAGCAGTACTTC
. TRBJ2-6 . TRBV27 CASSLESGANVLTF TGTGCCAGCAGTTTAGAATCTGGGGCCAACGTCCTGACTTTC
TRBD2 TRBJ2-3 once TRBV5-1 CASSPRGGTDTQYF TGCGCCAGCAGCCCGCGGGGGGGCACAGATACGCAGTATTTT
TRBD1 TRBJ2-1 . TRBV18 CASSPSGTGGNEQFF TGTGCCAGCTCACCATCCGGGACAGGGGGAAATGAGCAGTTCTTC
. TRBJ2-7 . TRBV6-1 CASRQTVGYEQYF TGTGCCAGCAGACAGACGGTGGGATACGAGCAGTACTTC
. TRBJ1-1 few TRBV14 CASSLLNGGTEAFF TGTGCCAGCAGCCTCCTAAACGGGGGAACTGAAGCTTTCTTT
TRBD2 TRBJ2-3 . TRBV9 CASSVGRSGRHPDTQYF TGTGCCAGCAGCGTAGGGAGGAGCGGGAGGCACCCAGATACGCAGTATTTT
TRBD1 TRBJ2-7 . TRBV23-1 CASSQSYGTARGEQYF TGCGCCAGCAGTCAATCTTACGGGACAGCTCGTGGTGAGCAGTACTTC
. TRBJ2-7 . TRBV28 CASSLARVGSYEQYF TGTGCCAGCAGCCTAGCGAGGGTCGGCTCCTACGAGCAGTACTTC
. TRBJ1-6 . TRBV6-1 CASRRGQLTPLHF TGTGCCAGCAGGAGAGGCCAATTGACACCCCTCCACTTT
. TRBJ1-3 . TRBV2 CASSESDSSGNTIYF TGTGCCAGCAGTGAATCGGACAGCTCTGGAAACACCATATATTTT
. TRBJ2-5 once TRBV6-5 CASSYGVWETQYF TGTGCCAGCAGTTACGGGGTTTGGGAGACCCAGTACTTC
. TRBJ1-5 few TRBV30 CAWNPTPNQPQHF TGTGCCTGGAACCCGACCCCTAATCAGCCCCAGCATTTT
TRBD1 TRBJ2-2 . TRBV11-2 CASRVGQLSGELFF TGTGCCAGCAGGGTGGGACAGTTATCCGGGGAGCTGTTTTTT
. TRBJ1-1 . TRBV6-6 CASSRPLTGPEAFF TGTGCCAGCAGTCGGCCCCTCACAGGGCCAGAAGCTTTCTTT
. TRBJ2-3 . TRBV5-1 CASSLVATASTDTQYF TGCGCCAGCAGCTTGGTGGCGACCGCTAGCACAGATACGCAGTATTTT
. TRBJ1-5 once TRBV18 CASSQLQGGNQPQHF TGTGCCAGCTCACAGTTACAGGGCGGCAATCAGCCCCAGCATTTT
TRBD1 TRBJ2-1 . TRBV28 CASISGTGDYNEQFF TGTGCCAGCATTTCCGGGACAGGGGACTACAATGAGCAGTTCTTC
TRBD1 TRBJ2-2 . TRBV27 CASSPQGQAIGELFF TGTGCCAGCAGCCCACAGGGACAGGCTATCGGGGAGCTGTTTTTT
TRBD2 TRBJ2-5 . TRBV7-9 CASSPTGLAGETQYF TGTGCCAGCAGCCCTACCGGACTAGCGGGCGAGACCCAGTACTTC
TRBD1 TRBJ2-1 . TRBV10-2 CASSESRRTGNWNEQFF TGCGCCAGCAGTGAAAGCCGAAGGACAGGGAATTGGAATGAGCAGTTCTTC
TRBD2 TRBJ2-5 . TRBV27 CASSPRPLGTSGSKVETQYF TGTGCCAGCAGTCCGAGGCCCCTCGGGACTAGCGGGAGCAAGGTGGAGACCCAGTACTTC
. TRBJ2-2 once TRBV11-2 CASSSNTGELFF TGTGCCAGCAGCTCCAACACCGGGGAGCTGTTTTTT
. TRBJ1-1 . TRBV7-6 CASSPGGGGMNTEAFF TGTGCCAGCAGCCCGGGAGGAGGGGGGATGAACACTGAAGCTTTCTTT
. TRBJ2-7 . TRBV19 CASSIDSLYEQYF TGTGCCAGTAGTATCGACAGCCTCTACGAGCAGTACTTC
TRBD1 TRBJ1-1 . TRBV5-4 CASSLGGQGAHTEAFF TGTGCCAGCAGCTTGGGGGGACAGGGGGCGCACACTGAAGCTTTCTTT
. TRBJ1-4 . TRBV6-5 CASSYSGTVNEKLFF TGTGCCAGCAGTTACTCCGGGACGGTTAATGAAAAACTGTTTTTT
. TRBJ1-5 . TRBV19 CASREVNSNQPQHF TGTGCCAGTCGAGAGGTAAATAGCAATCAGCCCCAGCATTTT